Listed below are T cell receptor beta chains from one sample, sequenced in a study of OX40 agonist ivuxolimab in advanced cancers. TCRdb keeps only in-frame clones here, not all; method: immunoSEQ multiplex PCR. The sample has around 18,000 clones; roughly 72% are singletons. The material sequenced was CD4+ or CD8+ T cells sorted from blood, taken in a trial of the OX40 agonist ivuxolimab. Receptors were obtained from an adult with an advanced solid tumor such as melanoma, head and neck, liver or kidney cancer. Both conserved end residues are part of each CDR3. A D gene is named only where the DNA matches it firmly. Clone size appears in some rows only: once, few, many, or a class for an expanded clone.

J,D,size,V,DNA,CDR3
TRBJ1-3,NA,NA,TRBV21-1,TGTGCCAGCAGCGGATCCGGGACGGCGGGCAACACCATATATTTT,CASSGSGTAGNTIYF
TRBJ1-5,NA,NA,TRBV30,TGTGCCTGGAGTGGGTCCCCGAGCAATCAGCCCCAGCATTTT,CAWSGSPSNQPQHF
TRBJ1-2,NA,NA,TRBV19,TGTGCCAGTAGTATTTCCCCCTCGGGGGTCCCATATGGCTACACCTTC,CASSISPSGVPYGYTF
TRBJ2-1,TRBD2,NA,TRBV7-9,TGTGCCAGCAGCTCGGGACTAGCGGCCAACAATGAGCAGTTCTTC,CASSSGLAANNEQFF
TRBJ1-1,NA,large,TRBV9,TGTGCCAGCAGCGTAGGACCCGGGGGCACTGAAGCTTTCTTT,CASSVGPGGTEAFF
TRBJ2-2,NA,medium-sized,TRBV27,TGTGCCAGCAGTTCGTCGGGGGAAACCGGGGAGCTGTTTTTT,CASSSSGETGELFF
TRBJ2-7,TRBD2,NA,TRBV7-6,TGTGCCAGCAGTCTGATTGGCGGGGGGATTTACGAGCAGTACTTC,CASSLIGGGIYEQYF
TRBJ2-1,TRBD1,NA,TRBV19,TGTGCCAGAGGACAGGGGAATGTTAATGAGCAGTTCTTC,CARGQGNVNEQFF
TRBJ2-1,TRBD2,NA,TRBV28,TGTGCCAGCAGCTCCATAGCGGGGGAGATCTACAATGAGCAGTTCTTC,CASSSIAGEIYNEQFF
TRBJ2-7,TRBD1,NA,TRBV19,TGTGCCAGTTCCCAGGAGTATTGGCAGGGGGCTGGCGAGCAGTACTTC,CASSQEYWQGAGEQYF
TRBJ2-1,NA,once,TRBV6-1,TGTGCCAGCAGTGAATACTATTACAATGAGCAGTTCTTC,CASSEYYYNEQFF
TRBJ1-1,NA,few,TRBV7-3,TGTGCCAGCAGCTTCGCCGGGGGAGCTGAAGCTTTCTTT,CASSFAGGAEAFF
TRBJ2-1,NA,NA,TRBV9,TGTGCCAGCAGCGTAATGTTCAGCTCCTACAATGAGCAGTTCTTC,CASSVMFSSYNEQFF
TRBJ1-1,TRBD1,once,TRBV9,TGTGCCAGCAGCGTAGGGACAGGAGGAACTGAAGCTTTCTTT,CASSVGTGGTEAFF
TRBJ2-2,NA,few,TRBV10-3,TGTGCCATCACGAGGGGGGCCGGGACCGGGGAGCTGTTTTTT,CAITRGAGTGELFF
TRBJ2-3,TRBD1,NA,TRBV5-1,TGCGCCAGCAGCTCGGGACAGGGGATGGGAGATACGCAGTATTTT,CASSSGQGMGDTQYF
TRBJ2-1,TRBD1,NA,TRBV5-1,TGCGCCAGCAGCACCGGACAGGGGTCAAGCAATGAGCAGTTCTTC,CASSTGQGSSNEQFF
TRBJ1-5,TRBD1,few,TRBV5-6,TGTGCCAGCAGTTTCGGGACAGGGGTACGGGGGCCCCAGCATTTT,CASSFGTGVRGPQHF
TRBJ1-1,NA,few,TRBV5-3,TGTGCCAGTGGACAGTCGGACCAGGTATACACTGAAGCTTTCTTT,CASGQSDQVYTEAFF
TRBJ2-7,TRBD2,NA,TRBV7-9,TGTGCCAGCAGTCCCCCTACTAGCGGGGGCCTCTACGAGCAGTACTTC,CASSPPTSGGLYEQYF
TRBJ1-5,NA,few,TRBV27,TGTGCCAGCAGTTTTTTGGGGAGCAATCAGCCCCAGCATTTT,CASSFLGSNQPQHF
TRBJ2-2,NA,medium-sized,TRBV11-2,TGTGCCAGCAGCCTCCAGGCGGGGCGAGCCGGGGAGCTGTTTTTT,CASSLQAGRAGELFF
TRBJ2-3,NA,few,TRBV11-3,TGTGCCAGCAGCTTTCCAACAGATACGCAGTATTTT,CASSFPTDTQYF
TRBJ2-3,NA,NA,TRBV28,TGTGCCAGCAGTTTCCGATCGCAGTATTTT,CASSFRSQYF
TRBJ1-1,NA,NA,TRBV5-1,TGCGCCAGCAGCTTTTTCGGCTCGAACACTGAAGCTTTCTTT,CASSFFGSNTEAFF
TRBJ2-1,NA,NA,TRBV7-8,TGTGCCAGCAGCTTAGCCGGTGGTTGGGGATTGAGCAATGAGCAGTTCTTC,CASSLAGGWGLSNEQFF
TRBJ2-5,TRBD2,NA,TRBV25-1,TGTGCCATCTCGACTAGCGGGGGGCCGGGGGGAGAGACCCAGTACTTC,CAISTSGGPGGETQYF
TRBJ2-3,TRBD1,NA,TRBV4-2,TGTGCCAGCAGCCACGGACAGGGCGGAACAGATACGCAGTATTTT,CASSHGQGGTDTQYF
TRBJ1-6,TRBD1,NA,TRBV9,TGTGCCAGCAGCGTGAGTACAGGGGAGTCTTATAATTCACCCCTCCACTTT,CASSVSTGESYNSPLHF
TRBJ2-2,NA,once,TRBV18,TGTGCCAGCTCACCTTCCGGAGGGGGGGCCCTCACCGGGGAGCTGTTTTTT,CASSPSGGGALTGELFF
TRBJ2-7,TRBD1,NA,TRBV4-3,TGCGCCAGCAGCCAAGACTCAGGGGGCGCAACCGAGCAGTACTTC,CASSQDSGGATEQYF
TRBJ1-6,NA,NA,TRBV9,TGTGCCAGCAGCGGAACAGGGTCTCCTCTTTCACCCCTCCACTTT,CASSGTGSPLSPLHF
TRBJ2-5,TRBD1,NA,TRBV2,TGTGCCAGCAGTGAAGGGGACAGGGCCCAAGAGACCCAGTACTTC,CASSEGDRAQETQYF
TRBJ1-5,NA,many,TRBV28,TGTGCCAGCACCTGGCGCCTCAATCAGCCCCAGCATTTT,CASTWRLNQPQHF
TRBJ2-1,NA,NA,TRBV19,TGTGCCAGTAGTATAGGGGGGGCCGCCTACAATGAGCAGTTCTTC,CASSIGGAAYNEQFF
TRBJ2-5,TRBD2,NA,TRBV10-3,TGTGCCATCAGGGACCTAGCGGGGGAAGAGACCCAGTACTTC,CAIRDLAGEETQYF
TRBJ2-3,NA,few,TRBV28,TGTGCCAGCAGCCCACTTCCCGGGCCCAAGGGCACAGATACGCAGTATTTT,CASSPLPGPKGTDTQYF
TRBJ1-5,NA,NA,TRBV27,TGTGCCAGCAGTTTCGCGTTCCAGCCCCAGCATTTT,CASSFAFQPQHF
TRBJ1-5,TRBD1,NA,TRBV7-8,TGTGCCAGCAGCTTAGGTCGCAGGGGGAGCAATCAGCCCCAGCATTTT,CASSLGRRGSNQPQHF
TRBJ1-1,NA,NA,TRBV5-1,TGCGCCAGCAGCTTGGGGGATAGGGCTGAAGCTTTCTTT,CASSLGDRAEAFF